One and the same sample provided the 23 T cell receptor beta chains below, sequenced in a study of beta chain features in type 1 diabetes. Study-level results: Moderately but significantly shorter TCRB CDR3s were found in Type 1 diabetes patients in all four CD4+ subsets.

Their cognate antigens are unknown. Expressed TCRB transcripts were sequenced, since all the RNA that had been isolated was reverse transcribed. Measured with immunoSEQ multiplex PCR; TCRdb has only the in-frame clones, and not every one. The sample comprises around 250,000 clones, roughly 13% of which are singletons, and about 0.02% rests with the top ten. Sequencing input: naive CD4+ T cells from blood. Source of these receptors: a man aged 30-40 years with type 1 diabetes.

This clone was seen a handful of times. V usage is TRBV6-6 and J usage is TRBJ2-3; 9 bases are shared with TRBD2. The CDR3 runs 13 residues. V was pared by 5 bases and J by 3 bases, with 0 bases of the junction left unmatched. Germline V gene lookup returns CDR1 MNHNY and CDR2 SVGAGI (reference sequence). This CDR3 is CASSLAGTDTQYF. CDR3 DNA sequence: TGTGCCAGCAGTCTAGCGGGAACAGATACGCAGTATTTT.

V is TRBV11-2 and J is TRBJ1-2; 7 bases align to TRBD1. The J segment lost 2 bases and the V segment lost 4 bases, leaving 4 bases of the junction unmatched. Germline V gene sequence: CDR1 SGHAT, CDR2 FQNNGV. The CDR3 length is 14 residues. CDR3 region: CASSSDRVNYGYTF. The CDR3, as DNA: TGTGCCAGCAGCTCCGACAGGGTCAACTATGGCTACACCTTC.

V gene TRBV6-5 combines with J gene TRBJ1-1, with a possible D match to TRBD1 (6 bases). Germline CDR1 reads MNHEY; CDR2 reads SVGAGI. V dropped 3 bases and J dropped 3 bases, with 17 bases sitting between them. There are 16 residues in the CDR3. The CDR3 here is CASSYLSGAGDTEAFF. Here the CDR3 DNA reads TGTGCCAGCAGTTATTTATCAGGGGCGGGAGACACTGAAGCTTTCTTT.

There are a few counts of this clone. This rearrangement joins TRBV29-1 to TRBJ2-6, with no clear D. This CDR3 has 16 amino acids. V lost 4 bases and J lost 0, with 13 bases in between. Germline values: CDR1 SQVTM, CDR2 ANQGSEA. CDR3 amino acids: CSVAQNSVSGANVLTF. The DNA of the CDR3 is TGCAGCGTTGCACAGAATTCCGTCTCTGGGGCCAACGTCCTGACTTTC. Filled out from reference TRBV29-1 and TRBJ2-6, the complete variable domain reads SAVISQKPSRDICQRGTSLTIQCQVDSQVTMMFWYRQQPGQSLTLIATANQGSEATYESGFVIDKFPISRPNLTFSTLTVSNMSPEDSSIYLCSVAQNSVSGANVLTFGAGSRLTVL.

V usage is TRBV18 and J usage is TRBJ2-5, with TRBD2 matching 9 bases. The CDR3 contains 15 residues. Germline V gene sequence: CDR1 KGHSH, CDR2 LQKENI. Unmatched junction bases numbered 7, after V lost 3 bases and J lost 5 bases. CDR3 loop: CASSPTGLAMETQYF. The DNA for the CDR3 is TGTGCCAGCTCACCCACGGGACTAGCTATGGAGACCCAGTACTTC.

This clone has just a few counts. V is TRBV6-6 and J is TRBJ2-7; D possibly corresponds to TRBD2 (5 bases). Trimming cost V 8 bases and J 0 bases, with 8 bases left between them. Germline CDR1 is MNHNY and CDR2 is SVGAGI (reference sequence). There are 12 residues in the CDR3. The CDR3 DNA follows: TGTGCCAGCTCGGGAAGCTCCTACGAGCAGTACTTC. As protein: CASSGSSYEQYF.

V usage is TRBV6-7 and J usage is TRBJ2-5, with D perhaps matching TRBD2 (5 bases). TRBV6-7 is given ORF status, its function remaining uncertain. The germline V and J ends were trimmed by 8 bases and 5 bases, with 21 bases remaining between them. The CDR3 length is 15 residues. The chain's CDR3 is CASRSEDSSGETQYF. DNA of the CDR3: TGTGCCAGCCGTTCAGAGGACTCCTCCGGGGAGACCCAGTACTTC.

This clone was counted between two and nine times. The rearrangement joins TRBV5-1 to TRBJ1-2; D perhaps matches TRBD1 (6 bases). The length of the CDR3 is 13 residues. Germline CDR1 reads SGHRS; CDR2 reads YFSETQ. Trimming pared 4 bases from V and 4 bases from J, leaving 11 bases between. CDR3 in amino acids: CASSEDSVYGYTF. For the CDR3, the DNA is TGCGCCAGCAGCGAGGACAGTGTCTATGGCTACACCTTC.

This clone was seen only a few times. This chain joins TRBV9 and TRBJ1-2; TRBD1 aligns across 7 bases. Germline CDR1 reads SGDLS; CDR2 reads YYNGEE. V shed 5 bases, J shed 6 bases, and the junction held 10 bases outside the gene matches. The CDR3 has 14 amino acids. The chain's CDR3 is CASSSTGPSNGYTF. The DNA for the CDR3 is TGTGCCAGCAGTTCGACAGGGCCCAGTAATGGCTACACCTTC.

This clone was seen more than once but under ten times. The V call is TRBV4-1, the J call TRBJ1-3, with D possibly TRBD1 on 5 matching bases. The germline CDR1 and CDR2 sequences are MGHRA and YSYEKL. The CDR3 has 14 residues. Trimming took 4 bases from V and 3 from J, leaving 10 bases between them. The CDR3 DNA is TGCGCCAGCAGCCTGCCAGGGCTTGGAAACACCATATATTTT. Encoded protein: CASSLPGLGNTIYF.

This sequence joins TRBV2 and TRBJ2-1, with 13 nucleotides matching TRBD2. V shed 6 bases, J shed 7 bases, and the junction held 6 bases outside the gene matches. From germline, CDR1 is SNHLY and CDR2 FYNNEI. The CDR3 totals 15 residues. CDR3 loop: CASSAGLAGSNEQFF. The CDR3 region has the DNA TGTGCCAGCAGCGCGGGACTAGCGGGATCTAATGAGCAGTTCTTC.

This clone has only a few counts. The chain links TRBV14 to TRBJ1-4, with D unresolved. CDR3 size: 15 residues. V was trimmed by 1 base and J by 5 bases, leaving 11 bases between them. The germline gives CDR1 SGHDN, CDR2 FVKESK. In DNA form, the CDR3 reads TGTGCCAGCAGCCAAGGTACAGCTTCGAATGAAAAACTGTTTTTT. It specifies CASSQGTASNEKLFF.

The rearrangement joins TRBV28 to TRBJ2-5, with 8 bases lining up with TRBD1. V lost 7 bases, J lost 2 bases, and 12 bases stayed unmatched. The length of the CDR3 is 16 residues. Looked up from germline, CDR1 is MDHEN and CDR2 is SYDVKM. This chain's CDR3 is CASTPRSRGPQETQYF. In DNA, the CDR3 is TGTGCCAGCACCCCTCGTTCCAGGGGGCCGCAAGAGACCCAGTACTTC.

CDR3 coding DNA: TGTGCCAGCGTGGTTAGCGGGAAGCGGAATGAGCAGTTCTTC. Residues: CASVVSGKRNEQFF. This chain connects TRBV28 to TRBJ2-1; 8 nucleotides match TRBD2. Looked up from germline, CDR1 is MDHEN and CDR2 is SYDVKM. The CDR3 extends over 14 amino acids. V trimming: 8 bases; J trimming: 7 bases; junction bases outside the gene matches: 10.

CDR3 nucleotides: TGTGCCAGCTCACCATTCAACCGGGGGAATGAGCAGTTCTTC. Protein sequence: CASSPFNRGNEQFF. The chain employs TRBV18 and TRBJ2-1, with D possibly TRBD2 on 6 matching bases. Deletions cut 2 bases from V and 7 bases from J, with 12 bases between. Germline V gene lookup returns CDR1 KGHSH and CDR2 LQKENI. The CDR3 runs to 14 residues.

A few counts support this clone. This chain links TRBV6-6 with TRBJ2-1; no firm D call. V shed 2 bases and J shed 5 bases, with 7 bases lying between them. The CDR3 runs to 13 residues. The germline V gene has CDR1 MNHNY and CDR2 SVGAGI (reference sequence). The CDR3 DNA reads as TGTGCCAGCAGTTACAAGCAGGACAATGAGCAGTTCTTC. Amino acids: CASSYKQDNEQFF.

This clone was seen just once. The V and J genes are TRBV6-5 and TRBJ1-1, with a tentative D call TRBD1 (5 bases). Germline CDR1 and CDR2: MNHEY and SVGAGI. V shed 1 base and J shed 3 bases, with 12 bases lying between them. This CDR3 has 15 amino acids. The CDR3 spells CASSYWGLRDTEAFF. CDR3 in DNA: TGTGCCAGCAGTTACTGGGGACTGCGGGACACTGAAGCTTTCTTT.

The DNA for the CDR3 is TGCAGCGTTGCACAGGTCACCTACGAGCAGTACTTC. This sequence encodes CSVAQVTYEQYF. The rearrangement uses TRBV29-1 and TRBJ2-5; TRBD1 is a possible D gene (5 bases). The tail of the sequence fits TRBJ2-7 better, so the J call may be wrong. Germline V lookup: CDR1 SQVTM, CDR2 ANQGSEA. The CDR3 spans 12 residues.

A few counts support this clone. The rearrangement uses TRBV10-3 and TRBJ2-5, with a tentative D call TRBD1 (6 bases). Germline V gene sequence: CDR1 ENHRY, CDR2 SYGVKD. V gave up 3 bases and J gave up 2 bases, with 7 bases separating them. This CDR3 region has 13 residues. CDR3 protein: CAISDGQQETQYF. CDR3 DNA: TGTGCCATCAGTGACGGACAGCAAGAGACCCAGTACTTC.

The chain couples TRBV28 to TRBJ2-1; D call uncertain. The CDR3 is 15 residues long. V dropped 5 bases and J dropped 8 bases, with 19 bases sitting between them. The germline CDR1 and CDR2 sequences are MDHEN and SYDVKM. Written as DNA, the CDR3 is TGTGCCAGCAGTCCCCGTGCCTTAGCCATCGATGAGCAGTTCTTC. This sequence encodes CASSPRALAIDEQFF.

This clone appeared a few times. The chain is built from TRBV5-6 and TRBJ2-1; the match to TRBD2 covers 10 bases. V was clipped by 0 bases and J by 3 bases; unmatched bases: 3. This CDR3 region has 16 residues. Germline V gives CDR1 SGHDT, CDR2 YYEEEE. The CDR3 sequence is CASSLGASGSYNEQFF. In DNA, the CDR3 is TGTGCCAGCAGCTTGGGTGCTAGCGGGAGCTACAATGAGCAGTTCTTC.

The chain is built from TRBV19 and TRBJ1-6; D ambiguous. Deletions cut 3 bases from V and 0 bases from J, with 9 bases between. This CDR3 comprises 16 residues. Germline V gene sequence: CDR1 LNHDA, CDR2 SQIVND (reference sequence). In DNA form, the CDR3 reads TGTGCCAGTAGTATTGGAGGGAGCTCCTATAATTCACCCCTCCACTTT. Its protein product is CASSIGGSSYNSPLHF.

The chain couples TRBV7-9 to TRBJ2-5; 7 nucleotides align to TRBD2. CDR3 length: 14 residues. From germline, CDR1 is SEHNR and CDR2 FQNEAQ (reference sequence). The J segment lost 4 bases and the V segment lost 4 bases, leaving 6 bases of the junction unmatched. The CDR3 reads CASSSPGGGETQYF. The CDR3 nucleotides read TGTGCCAGCAGCTCCCCTGGCGGGGGAGAGACCCAGTACTTC.